This T cell receptor (beta chain) came from a study of blood T cell repertoires in COVID-19. The CDR3 is 13 amino acids. V dropped 5 bases and J dropped 3; count of bases not matched to a gene: 3. As originally analysed: Nucleated cell counts were estimated from reference gene primer amplification. Some clones are missing from TCRdb's copy, which holds only in-frame ones; the method was immunoSEQ multiplex PCR. The DNA gave D and trimming, while V, J and clone size come from that table. Of 300,000 or so clones in the sample, around four fifths are singletons; the top ten hold around 4.2%. Source material: peripheral blood. This receptor was identified in a woman between 50 and 59 years old with active or convalescent COVID-19. The chain employs TRBV12-3 or TRBV12-4 and TRBJ2-7; 8 nucleotides align to TRBD1. CDR3 in DNA: TGTGCCAGCAGTCACGGACAGGGCTACGAGCAGTACTTC. Protein sequence: CASSHGQGYEQYF.